This T cell receptor (beta chain) was sequenced during a study of CD4+ T cells in melanoma. Study-level findings and limits: Neoantigen-specific CD4+ T cells in melanoma reportedly had diverse differentiation states.

This CDR3 spans 14 amino acids. CDR1 and CDR2 (germline): MNHEY, SVGAGI. V dropped 2 bases and J dropped 5 bases, with 10 bases sitting between them. As regards this clone: Antigen: not known.

Sequenced by immunoSEQ multiplex PCR; TCRdb stores in-frame clones only, minus some. The sample comprises 50,000 or so clones, 89% of which are singletons, and 12% rests with the top ten. The chain combines TRBV6-5 with TRBJ2-1, with D perhaps TRBD1 (6 bases). The clonotype was recovered from a human donor with melanoma. The sequencing input was peripheral blood. The CDR3 nucleotides read TGTGCCAGCAGTTACCCGGACAGAAACAATGAGCAGTTCTTC. As protein: CASSYPDRNNEQFF.